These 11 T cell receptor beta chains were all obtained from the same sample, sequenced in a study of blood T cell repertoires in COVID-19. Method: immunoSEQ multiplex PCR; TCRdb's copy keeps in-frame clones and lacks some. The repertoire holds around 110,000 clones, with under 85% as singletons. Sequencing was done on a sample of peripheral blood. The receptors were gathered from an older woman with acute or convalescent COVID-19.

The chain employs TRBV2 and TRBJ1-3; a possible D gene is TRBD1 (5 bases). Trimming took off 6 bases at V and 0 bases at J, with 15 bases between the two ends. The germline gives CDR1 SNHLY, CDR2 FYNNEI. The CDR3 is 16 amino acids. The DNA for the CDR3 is TGTGCCAGCAGGGGGGGACGTAGGGACTCTGGAAACACCATATATTTT. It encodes CASRGGRRDSGNTIYF. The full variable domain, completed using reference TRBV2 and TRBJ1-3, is EPEVTQTPSHQVTQMGQEVILRCVPISNHLYFYWYRQILGQKVEFLVSFYNNEISEKSEIFDDQFSVERPDGSNFTLKIRSTKLEDSAMYFCASRGGRRDSGNTIYFGEGSWLTVV.

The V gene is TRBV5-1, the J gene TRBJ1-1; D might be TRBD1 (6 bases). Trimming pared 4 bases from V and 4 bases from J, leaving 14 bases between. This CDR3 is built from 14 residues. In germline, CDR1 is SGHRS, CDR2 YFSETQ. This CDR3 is CASSPTARGTEAFF. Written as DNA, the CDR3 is TGCGCCAGCAGCCCCACCGCCAGGGGCACTGAAGCTTTCTTT.

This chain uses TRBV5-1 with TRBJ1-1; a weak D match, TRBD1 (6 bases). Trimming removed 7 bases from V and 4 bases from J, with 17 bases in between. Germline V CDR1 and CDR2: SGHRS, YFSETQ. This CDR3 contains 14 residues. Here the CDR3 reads CASGRTAQGTEAFF. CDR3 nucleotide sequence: TGCGCCAGCGGACGGACAGCCCAGGGCACTGAAGCTTTCTTT.

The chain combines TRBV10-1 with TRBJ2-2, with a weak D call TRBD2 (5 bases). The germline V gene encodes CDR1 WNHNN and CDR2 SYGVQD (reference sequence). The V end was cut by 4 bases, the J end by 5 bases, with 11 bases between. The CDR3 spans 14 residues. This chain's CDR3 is CASSGELGTGELFF. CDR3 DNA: TGCGCCAGCAGTGGGGAGTTGGGGACCGGGGAGCTGTTTTTT.

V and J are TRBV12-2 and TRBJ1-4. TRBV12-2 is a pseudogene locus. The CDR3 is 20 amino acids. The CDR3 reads CASRSQRARAALLTNEKLFF. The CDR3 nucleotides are TGTGCAAGTCGCTCCCAGCGGGCGAGGGCGGCACTCCTCACTAATGAAAAACTGTTTTTT.

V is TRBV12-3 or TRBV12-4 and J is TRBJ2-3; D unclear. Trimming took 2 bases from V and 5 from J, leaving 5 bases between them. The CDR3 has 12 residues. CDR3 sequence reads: CASSLPRDTQYF. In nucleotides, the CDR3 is TGTGCCAGCAGTTTACCCAGAGATACGCAGTATTTT.

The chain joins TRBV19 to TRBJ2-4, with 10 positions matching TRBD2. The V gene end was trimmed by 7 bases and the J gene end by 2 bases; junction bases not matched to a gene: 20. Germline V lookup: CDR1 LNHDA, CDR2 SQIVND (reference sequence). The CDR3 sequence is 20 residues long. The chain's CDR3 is CASKPRVTGLAETSKNIQYF. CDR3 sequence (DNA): TGTGCCAGTAAGCCTCGGGTGACCGGACTAGCGGAGACTTCCAAAAACATTCAGTACTTC. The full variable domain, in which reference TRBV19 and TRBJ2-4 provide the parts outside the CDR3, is DGGITQSPKYLFRKEGQNVTLSCEQNLNHDAMYWYRQDPGQGLRLIYYSQIVNDFQKGDIAEGYSVSREKKESFPLTVTSAQKNPTAFYLCASKPRVTGLAETSKNIQYFGAGTRLSVL.

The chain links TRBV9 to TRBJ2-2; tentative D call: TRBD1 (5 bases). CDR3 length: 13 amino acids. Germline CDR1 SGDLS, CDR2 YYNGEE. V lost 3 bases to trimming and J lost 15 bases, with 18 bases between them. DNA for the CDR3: TGTGCCAGCAGCGACGGACAAGTTCTCCCGATGTTTTTT. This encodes CASSDGQVLPMFF.

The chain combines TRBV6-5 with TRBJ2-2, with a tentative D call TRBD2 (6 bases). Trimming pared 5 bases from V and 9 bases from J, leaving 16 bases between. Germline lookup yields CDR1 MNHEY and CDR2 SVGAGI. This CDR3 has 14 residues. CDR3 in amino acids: CASSPREAARELFF. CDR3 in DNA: TGTGCCAGCAGTCCGAGGGAGGCGGCCCGGGAGCTGTTTTTT.

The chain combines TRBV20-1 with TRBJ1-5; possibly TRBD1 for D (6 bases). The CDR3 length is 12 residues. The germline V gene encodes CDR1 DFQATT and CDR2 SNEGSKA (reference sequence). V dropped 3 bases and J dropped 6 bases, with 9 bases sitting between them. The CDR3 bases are TGCAGTGCTAGTTCCAGGGGTCAGCCCCAGCATTTT. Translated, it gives CSASSRGQPQHF.

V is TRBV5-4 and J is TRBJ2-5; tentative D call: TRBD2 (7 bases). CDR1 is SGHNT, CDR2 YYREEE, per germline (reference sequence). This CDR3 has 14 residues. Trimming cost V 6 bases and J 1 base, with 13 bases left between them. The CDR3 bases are TGTGCCAGCACGAGGGGGGGGCCCCAAGAGACCCAGTACTTC. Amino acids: CASTRGGPQETQYF.